The entry below gives a single T cell receptor beta chain sequence along with its context. Its antigen is not identified. The record originates from a study of cytomegalovirus exposure and HLA in healthy donors. Findings and caveats of the study: Reports showed the classifier diagnosing cytomegalovirus status with high specificity and sensitivity.

PCR amplification relied on 60 Vbeta primers (plus 13 Jbeta primers). Here immunoSEQ multiplex PCR was the method, and the copy in TCRdb shows in-frame clones only, minus some. The sample includes 130,000 to 150,000 clones, around 80% of them seen just once. V lost 7 bases and J 0 bases, leaving 13 bases between the germline ends. There are 14 residues in the CDR3. CDR1 and CDR2 (germline): SQVTM, ANQGSEA. The V and J genes are TRBV29-1 and TRBJ2-1; TRBD2 might be the D (5 bases). This TCR came from a man aged 25-45 years in good health and CMV-seronegative. The material sequenced was PBMCs. CDR3 loop: CSGVARLSYNEQFF. The CDR3 DNA sequence: TGCAGCGGCGTAGCGAGGCTCTCCTACAATGAGCAGTTCTTC.